These 5 T cell receptor beta chains were all obtained from the same sample, sequenced in a study of cytomegalovirus exposure and HLA in healthy donors. Vbeta (60) and Jbeta (13) primers were used in the PCR. Using immunoSEQ multiplex PCR, the repertoire was profiled, and TCRdb retains in-frame clones only, with some absent. The table records approximately 150,000 clones, about 70% of them present only once. The sample consisted of PBMCs. These receptor sequences come from a male donor in good health and CMV-seronegative.

This chain uses TRBV5-1 with TRBJ2-7, with 10 bases that match TRBD1. The junction had 9 bases not matched to a gene; V was cut back by 3 bases and J by 6 bases. CDR1 and CDR2 (germline): SGHRS, YFSETQ. This CDR3 has 15 amino acids. CDR3 coding DNA: TGCGCCAGCAGCTGGGCACGGGACAGGGGAAGCGAGCAGTACTTC. It codes for CASSWARDRGSEQYF.

In regard to this clone: Additional DNA sequences in this sample encode the identical CDR3. This chain links TRBV5-6 with TRBJ1-6, with 8 nucleotides matching TRBD1. V shed 7 bases and J 6 bases; nucleotides not matched to a gene: 0. The CDR3 has 12 residues. Germline lookup yields CDR1 SGHDT and CDR2 YYEEEE. DNA of the CDR3: TGTGCCAGCGGACAGGGTAATTCACCCCTCCACTTT. Protein: CASGQGNSPLHF.

The V gene is TRBV2, the J gene TRBJ2-5; 8 bases align to TRBD2. CDR1 is SNHLY, CDR2 FYNNEI, per germline. The CDR3 has 14 residues. V dropped 6 bases and J dropped 4; count of bases not matched to a gene: 7. The CDR3 here is CASSGGAGSETQYF. For the CDR3, the DNA is TGTGCCAGCAGCGGGGGGGCGGGTTCAGAGACCCAGTACTTC.

The chain combines TRBV18 with TRBJ2-3; D uncertain. V was trimmed by 6 bases and J by 0 bases, leaving 22 bases between them. The germline V gene encodes CDR1 KGHSH and CDR2 LQKENI. The CDR3 runs 18 residues. CDR3 DNA sequence: TGTGCCAGCTCCTTAAATCCGATTACCGGTGCTAGCACAGATACGCAGTATTTT. Encoded protein: CASSLNPITGASTDTQYF.

Remarks on this clone: The sample contains more than one DNA sequence encoding this CDR3. This chain joins TRBV9 and TRBJ1-1; D is unresolved. The CDR3 length is 13 residues. V dropped 0 bases and J dropped 3 bases, with 6 bases sitting between them. Germline V gives CDR1 SGDLS, CDR2 YYNGEE. CDR3 amino acids: CASSVGGDTEAFF. The CDR3 region has the DNA TGTGCCAGCAGCGTAGGAGGTGACACTGAAGCTTTCTTT.